This is a list of T cell receptor beta chains from one sample in a study of shared T cell receptors in the human thymus. Measured with immunoSEQ multiplex PCR; TCRdb has only the in-frame clones, and not every one. Here the sample spans 500,000 to 750,000 clones, around nine tenths being singletons. This sample was shared with a second study, whose subject was human thymus T cells.

The sample consisted of thymocytes. These receptors all come from a boy younger than two with a congenital heart defect. The conserved cysteine and the conserved F or W are not part of the CDR3 here.

v_gene: TRBV10-3; CDR3aa: AISRHSSGSSYEQY
v_gene: TRBV9; CDR3aa: ASSVGTSATDTQY
v_gene: TRBV14; CDR3aa: ASSQFLGQALHSGANVLT
v_gene: TRBV30; CDR3aa: AWTGLNYGYT
v_gene: TRBV18; CDR3aa: ASSPQREDIQY
v_gene: TRBV7-9; CDR3aa: ASSLEGSGGNGNTIY
v_gene: TRBV11-2; CDR3aa: ASSLDPRKPGTGRYEQY
v_gene: TRBV11-3; CDR3aa: ASTPGVLTYEQY
v_gene: TRBV27; CDR3aa: ASSTNFPETQY
v_gene: TRBV28; CDR3aa: ASSLRSAATGIGNTEAF
v_gene: TRBV10-2; CDR3aa: ASRLAGAEEQY
v_gene: TRBV7-9; CDR3aa: ASSRTSGRWTGSKQF
v_gene: TRBV4-3; CDR3aa: ASSQDSGLAGGPGKNIQY
v_gene: TRBV21-1; CDR3aa: AIPRDRVAGFYNEQF
v_gene: TRBV6-5; CDR3aa: ASSWARDDEQF
v_gene: TRBV5-6; CDR3aa: ASSAEGESSTDTQY
v_gene: TRBV28; CDR3aa: ASGVDRGDEKLF
v_gene: TRBV28; CDR3aa: ASSSPWTSGRAGMYEQF
v_gene: TRBV4-3; CDR3aa: ASSQDGRRQREVYEQY
v_gene: TRBV9; CDR3aa: ASSPDREALGLAGEAGELF
v_gene: TRBV5-1; CDR3aa: ASSSPRTGGYEQY
v_gene: TRBV9; CDR3aa: ASSVAWLDNEQF
v_gene: TRBV4-3; CDR3aa: ASSQDLRGLAGPYEQY